This T cell receptor beta chain was identified during a study of immune heterogeneity within non-small cell lung tumors. Whole-study context: Of the tumors, several were squamous cell, some ten non-squamous, and 1 not otherwise specified.

A remark on this clonotype: Its matching antigen is unknown. At one end the junction does not follow the germline gene, possibly because of a read error.

The authors used about 600 ng of bulk tumor genomic DNA per sample as template. Several biopsies per primary tumor, spaced far apart, were taken during surgery. Enrolled patients presented with newly diagnosed, previously untreated non-small cell lung cancer and underwent curative surgery. TCR beta CDR3 regions came from multiplex PCR with 32 forward V and 13 reverse J primers. TCRdb called the multiplex PCR reads again in MiXCR, with one record for every CDR3 protein. The table includes approximately 4,300 distinct CDR3 sequences, around 24% detected once. The CDR3 contains 16 residues. Germline V lookup: CDR1 SGHAT, CDR2 FQNNGV. Study-level findings and limits: Identical dominant CDR3 beta clonotypes showed recurrence across tumor sites within a patient, and site-unique high-frequency clones were also present. A moderate but significant correlation was observed between local T-cell clonality and local tumor mutational burden (R 0.3 to 0.4).

J is TRBJ2-7 and V is TRBV11-2; TRBD2 might be the D (6 bases). Sequencing used lung tumor tissue. This clonotype was obtained from a man in his fifties or sixties with non-small cell lung cancer. The CDR3 is CASSLVALASPFEQHF. Here the CDR3 DNA reads TGTGCCAGCAGCTTGGTAGCACTAGCCTCTCCTTTCGAGCAGCACTTC.